Below, 16 T cell receptor beta chains from the same sample are listed, as sequenced in a study of cytomegalovirus exposure and HLA in healthy donors (dated by TCRdb to between 2016 and 2019). The library came from the immunoSEQ multiplex PCR assay. This immuneACCESS table, as held by TCRdb, lists in-frame sequences with V and J called but not all clones. Of the missing ones, under half trace to an unresolved V gene in checked studies; the others have no known cause. In all, the sample holds some 90,000 clones, and less than 90% of those were seen once. The ten largest account for 6% to 6.5% of the sample. The specimen was PBMCs. The receptors stem from a man aged 18 to 29 in good health and CMV-seropositive.

The rearrangement links TRBV7-8 to TRBJ1-1; possibly TRBD1 for D (6 bases). Trimming shortened V by 1 base and J by 3 bases, and 12 bases separated the two germline ends. This CDR3 is built from 15 residues. Germline V CDR1 and CDR2: SGHVS, FQNEAQ. The CDR3 is CASSLDREWDTEAFF. DNA for the CDR3: TGTGCCAGCAGCTTAGACAGGGAATGGGACACTGAAGCTTTCTTT.

The chain recombines TRBV23-1 with TRBJ2-3, with 7 nucleotides matching TRBD2. TRBV23-1 is known as an ORF, though its function is uncertain. There are 17 residues in the CDR3. V trimming: 1 base; J trimming: 2 bases; junction bases outside the gene matches: 9. CDR3 sequence (DNA): TGCGCCAGCAGTCAATTGGCTAGCGGTGAGTCCACAGATACGCAGTATTTT. It specifies CASSQLASGESTDTQYF.

The rearrangement uses TRBV18 and TRBJ2-1, with 13 nucleotides matching TRBD2. The junction had 8 bases not matched to a gene; V was cut back by 5 bases and J by 10 bases. The CDR3 consists of 15 residues. CDR1 is KGHSH and CDR2 is LQKENI in the germline V gene. The CDR3 loop is CASSTGTSGDGEQFF. CDR3 nucleotide sequence: TGTGCCAGCTCAACCGGGACTAGCGGGGATGGGGAGCAGTTCTTC.

This clone showed up just once. The V and J genes are TRBV27 and TRBJ2-7, with D maybe TRBD1 (6 bases). The germline CDR1 and CDR2 sequences are MNHEY and SMNVEV (reference sequence). CDR3 size: 14 residues. The V end lost 5 bases, the J end lost 3 bases, and 14 bases lay between the germline ends. CDR3 residues: CASSLNRAHYEQYF. In nucleotides, the CDR3 is TGTGCCAGCAGTCTCAACAGGGCCCACTACGAGCAGTACTTC.

The CDR3 DNA reads TGTGCCAGTAGTACCTCCGTGGGCGGGGGGTGGAACACTGAAGCTTTCTTT. Translating gives CASSTSVGGGWNTEAFF. This sequence joins TRBV19 and TRBJ1-1, with D perhaps TRBD1 (5 bases). The germline V and J ends were trimmed by 4 bases and 1 base, with 19 bases remaining between them. Germline V gives CDR1 LNHDA, CDR2 SQIVND (reference sequence). CDR3 size: 17 residues.

The gene calls are TRBV19 and TRBJ2-2; no clear D gene. CDR1 and CDR2 from the germline V gene are LNHDA and SQIVND (reference sequence). V was trimmed by 5 bases and J by 4 bases, leaving 2 bases between them. CDR3 length: 11 amino acids. The CDR3 is CASSRTGELFF. CDR3 DNA sequence: TGTGCCAGTAGTCGCACCGGGGAGCTGTTTTTT.

This clone was found a few times. The chain is built from TRBV5-1 and TRBJ1-4; TRBD1 is a possible D gene (5 bases). The CDR3 has 15 residues. Germline loops: CDR1 SGHRS, CDR2 YFSETQ. The V end lost 1 base, the J end lost 3 bases, and 10 bases lay between the germline ends. CDR3 sequence (DNA): TGCGCCAGCAGCTTGAGGGGCAGACCTAATGAAAAACTGTTTTTT. As protein: CASSLRGRPNEKLFF.

This rearrangement joins TRBV28 to TRBJ2-2; D not certain. Germline lookup yields CDR1 MDHEN and CDR2 SYDVKM. The CDR3 has 15 amino acids. V gave up 8 bases and J gave up 5 bases, with 18 bases separating them. The CDR3 DNA reads TGTGCCAGCGTCGGCAGTGGGCCTGGGACCGGGGAGCTGTTTTTT. This gives the protein CASVGSGPGTGELFF.

This rearrangement joins TRBV19 to TRBJ2-3; 9 nucleotides align to TRBD2. V lost 7 bases and J lost 1; bases outside the gene matches: 12. The CDR3 consists of 17 residues. Germline V gives CDR1 LNHDA, CDR2 SQIVND (reference sequence). In DNA form, the CDR3 reads TGTGCCAGTAAGGGAGGTAGCGGGAGCATCGGCACAGATACGCAGTATTTT. Its protein product is CASKGGSGSIGTDTQYF.

This clone was counted only a few times. J is TRBJ2-2 and V is TRBV4-2; 8 nucleotides match TRBD1. After removal of 5 bases from V and 4 bases from J, the junction contained 6 bases not matched to a gene. Germline V lookup: CDR1 LGHNA, CDR2 YNFKEQ. The CDR3 is 15 residues long. CDR3 sequence reads: CASSTLTGGTGELFF. Here the CDR3 DNA reads TGTGCCAGCAGCACATTAACAGGGGGCACCGGGGAGCTGTTTTTT.

V usage is TRBV7-3 and J usage is TRBJ2-5; 7 bases are a match to TRBD1. Per germline, CDR1 SGHTA and CDR2 FQGTGA. The CDR3 extends over 17 amino acids. After removal of 1 base from V and 3 bases from J, the junction contained 11 bases not matched to a gene. DNA of the CDR3: TGTGCCAGCAGCTTAAGGGGCCCGAACAGGGGCGAAGAGACCCAGTACTTC. Translating gives CASSLRGPNRGEETQYF.

This clone was picked up one time. The chain carries TRBV28 and TRBJ2-1, with 8 bases identical to TRBD2. J was trimmed by 7 bases and V by 5 bases; bases with no gene match: 13. Germline V gene data show CDR1 as MDHEN and CDR2 as SYDVKM. This CDR3 has 16 residues. The CDR3 sequence: CASSAFSGAYWNEQFF. The CDR3 DNA is TGTGCCAGCAGTGCCTTTAGCGGGGCCTACTGGAATGAGCAGTTCTTC.

The chain joins TRBV5-5 to TRBJ2-2, with 10 nucleotides matching TRBD2. In germline, CDR1 is SGHKS, CDR2 YYEKEE (reference sequence). The V gene end was trimmed by 2 bases and the J gene end by 4 bases; junction bases not matched to a gene: 5. The CDR3 is made up of 16 amino acids. The CDR3 loop is CASSLLAGSGTGELFF. In DNA form, the CDR3 reads TGTGCCAGCAGCTTACTAGCGGGGTCGGGCACCGGGGAGCTGTTTTTT.

This clone is labeled medium-sized (0.01 to 0.1%). This sequence joins TRBV6-1 and TRBJ1-4; 10 bases fit TRBD1. After removal of 1 base from V and 7 bases from J, the junction contained 0 bases not matched to a gene. The CDR3 length is 14 residues. CDR1 MNHNS and CDR2 SASEGT come from the germline V gene. The CDR3 DNA sequence: TGTGCCAGCAGTGAAGGACAGGGGGCTGAAAAACTGTTTTTT. This encodes CASSEGQGAEKLFF.

The CDR3 is CASSPKGDYGYTF. CDR3 nucleotides: TGTGCCAGCTCACCCAAGGGGGACTATGGCTACACCTTC. The V gene is TRBV18, the J gene TRBJ1-2; D is possibly TRBD1 (6 bases). V was pared by 3 bases and J by 3 bases, with 8 bases between. CDR1 KGHSH and CDR2 LQKENI come from the germline V gene. The CDR3 runs to 13 residues.

The chain has TRBV28 and TRBJ2-7, with 8 bases lining up with TRBD2. Germline trimming cut 7 bases from V and 6 bases from J; bases unmatched to any gene: 11. The CDR3 runs 14 residues. Germline V gives CDR1 MDHEN, CDR2 SYDVKM. For the CDR3, the DNA is TGTGCCAGCACCACGGGGGGGGTTTGGGCCGAGCAGTACTTC. Its protein is CASTTGGVWAEQYF.